This T cell receptor beta chain emerged from a study of radiation and T cells in renal cell carcinoma. Whole-study context: Nephrectomy followed 15 Gy stereotactic body radiation by 4 weeks.

The time point is: baseline pretreatment blood. Treatment defined: 15 Gy SBRT to primary tumor, nephrectomy 4 weeks later. Blood was sampled at baseline, 2 weeks and 4 weeks after SBRT. The V gene lost 6 bases and the J gene lost 0 bases, with 11 bases spanning the gap. The CDR3 runs to 14 residues. Germline CDR1 is MDHEN and CDR2 is SYDVKM. The data were produced by immunoSEQ multiplex PCR, yet TCRdb's version contains in-frame clones alone and is incomplete. The sample shows 150,000 or so clones, around four fifths of them seen only once. The chain uses TRBV28 and TRBJ1-1; D gene ambiguous. This clonotype was obtained from a woman between 45 and 60 years old with renal cell carcinoma. The material was blood, obtained from a patient whose treatment included radiotherapy and nephrectomy. The CDR3 reads CASSGELLNTEAFF. The DNA of the CDR3 is TGTGCCAGCAGCGGAGAACTACTGAACACTGAAGCTTTCTTT.